The 30 T cell receptor beta chains given below trace back to one sample, sequenced in a study of control samples from healthy donors and cancer patients. Here immunoSEQ multiplex PCR was the method, and the copy in TCRdb shows in-frame clones only, minus some. The sample carries some 120,000 clones, about 95% recorded once. Input material: blood. These receptor sequences come from a man aged 25-45 years in good health.

V is TRBV29-1 and J is TRBJ2-7, with 8 bases matching TRBD1. The V segment lost 3 bases and the J segment 6 bases; nucleotides outside the gene matches: 7. Germline CDR1 and CDR2: SQVTM and ANQGSEA. The CDR3 runs to 13 residues. For the CDR3, the DNA is TGCAGCGTTGACGGACAGGGAGCGGCCGAGCAGTACTTC. Translating it yields CSVDGQGAAEQYF.

CDR3 sequence reads: CASSPLRDGNTIYF. CDR3 coding DNA: TGTGCCAGCAGTCCCCTAAGGGACGGAAACACCATATATTTT. The V call is TRBV6-5, the J call TRBJ1-3, with a possible D match to TRBD1 (5 bases). The CDR3 covers 14 residues. Deletions cut 5 bases from V and 4 bases from J, with 12 bases between. CDR1 is MNHEY, CDR2 SVGAGI, per germline.

The chain has TRBV11-2 and TRBJ2-7; D could derive from TRBD1 or TRBD2 (6 bases each). In germline, CDR1 is SGHAT, CDR2 FQNNGV. V dropped 0 bases and J dropped 4 bases, with 16 bases sitting between them. This CDR3 is built from 16 residues. The CDR3 DNA sequence: TGTGCCAGCAGCTTAGATACTCCGGGGGCGCATTACGAGCAGTACTTC. Translation gives CASSLDTPGAHYEQYF. The full variable domain, in which reference TRBV11-2 and TRBJ2-7 provide the parts outside the CDR3, is EAGVAQSPRYKIIEKRQSVAFWCNPISGHATLYWYQQILGQGPKLLIQFQNNGVVDDSQLPKDRFSAERLKGVDSTLKIQPAKLEDSAVYLCASSLDTPGAHYEQYFGPGTRLTVT.

The CDR3 loop reads CASSEEGRSWPQHF. CDR3 nucleotides: TGTGCCAGCAGTGAGGAGGGACGCTCCTGGCCCCAGCATTTT. This chain connects TRBV2 to TRBJ1-5; weak D call: TRBD1 (5 bases). V gave up 3 bases and J gave up 9 bases, with 15 bases separating them. Germline CDR1 reads SNHLY; CDR2 reads FYNNEI. The CDR3 consists of 14 residues.

DNA of the CDR3: TGTGCCACCAGTGATTTCCCGTCAGGTGGTTCAGGGATTACCGGGGAGCTGTTTTTT. Translated: CATSDFPSGGSGITGELFF. This chain joins TRBV24-1 and TRBJ2-2, with TRBD1 as a possible D gene (5 bases). Trimming left V 1 base short and J 5 bases short, with 22 bases between. The CDR3 loop spans 19 amino acids. Per the germline V gene, CDR1 is KGHDR and CDR2 is SFDVKD.

The CDR3 here is CASSQRGATEAFF. CDR3 sequence (DNA): TGTGCCAGCAGCCAGCGGGGGGCCACTGAAGCTTTCTTT. V and J are TRBV12-3 or TRBV12-4 and TRBJ1-1, with D tentatively TRBD1 (6 bases). The CDR3 is 13 residues long. The germline V and J ends were trimmed by 6 bases and 4 bases, with 12 bases remaining between them.

V is TRBV11-2 and J is TRBJ2-3; D is unresolved. V dropped 5 bases and J dropped 1 base, with 13 bases sitting between them. CDR3 length: 15 residues. Per germline, CDR1 SGHAT and CDR2 FQNNGV. Here the CDR3 DNA reads TGTGCCAGCAGCCAGGCGCGTGGGGGCACAGATACGCAGTATTTT. The encoded protein is CASSQARGGTDTQYF.

The chain combines TRBV29-1 with TRBJ2-2, with D tentatively TRBD1 or TRBD2 (5 bases each). Looked up from germline, CDR1 is SQVTM and CDR2 is ANQGSEA. The V gene lost 4 bases and the J gene lost 4 bases, with 13 bases spanning the gap. The CDR3 has 14 residues. In DNA form, the CDR3 reads TGCAGCGTTGGGGACGGGGTGAGCACCGGGGAGCTGTTTTTT. This sequence encodes CSVGDGVSTGELFF.

The rearrangement joins TRBV9 to TRBJ1-3, with 8 bases that match TRBD1. Germline CDR1 and CDR2: SGDLS and YYNGEE. Trimming cost V 3 bases and J 0 bases; bases outside gene matches: 8. The CDR3 covers 17 residues. The CDR3 loop is CASSEWTGTPSGNTIYF. In DNA, the CDR3 is TGTGCCAGCAGCGAGTGGACAGGGACGCCCTCTGGAAACACCATATATTTT.

This rearrangement joins TRBV5-1 to TRBJ2-5, with D tentatively TRBD2 (6 bases). V lost 0 bases and J lost 5, with 11 bases in between. Looked up from germline, CDR1 is SGHRS and CDR2 is YFSETQ. This CDR3 is built from 14 residues. The CDR3 coding sequence is TGCGCCAGCAGCTTGGGGGACTCTGGGGAGACCCAGTACTTC. This encodes CASSLGDSGETQYF. The full variable domain, rest sourced from reference TRBV5-1 and TRBJ2-5, is KAGVTQTPRYLIKTRGQQVTLSCSPISGHRSVSWYQQTPGQGLQFLFEYFSETQRNKGNFPGRFSGRQFSNSRSEMNVSTLELGDSALYLCASSLGDSGETQYFGPGTRLLVL.

The rearrangement links TRBV30 to TRBJ1-1; D might be TRBD1 (6 bases). Trimming removed 3 bases from V and 1 base from J, with 12 bases in between. The CDR3 has 14 residues. Germline V lookup: CDR1 GTSNPN, CDR2 SVGIG (reference sequence). CDR3 DNA sequence: TGTGCCTGGAGGATCAGGACAGAGAACACTGAAGCTTTCTTT. It is translated as CAWRIRTENTEAFF.

The genes are TRBV19 and TRBJ1-1; 8 bases line up with TRBD1. Germline CDR1 and CDR2: LNHDA and SQIVND (reference sequence). The CDR3 spans 15 residues. The ends lost 3 bases at V and 4 bases at J; junction bases unmatched: 7. The CDR3 bases are TGTGCCAGTAGTATTAGGGCAGGGGGCGGCACTGAAGCTTTCTTT. Translated: CASSIRAGGGTEAFF.

The chain employs TRBV6-2 or TRBV6-3 and TRBJ1-6; D uncertain. The length of the CDR3 is 15 residues. The ends were cut back, 4 bases at V and 0 bases at J, with 7 bases in the middle. CDR1 is MNHEY and CDR2 is SVGEGT in the germline V gene. CDR3 sequence (DNA): TGTGCCAGCAGTTTGATTGGCTCCTATAATTCACCCCTCCACTTT. Its translation: CASSLIGSYNSPLHF.

This clone was recorded once. This CDR3 is also generated by other DNA sequences in the sample. The rearrangement joins TRBV5-5 to TRBJ1-6; D is ambiguous. The CDR3 runs to 14 residues. Germline lookup yields CDR1 SGHKS and CDR2 YYEKEE (reference sequence). V lost 3 bases, J lost 7 bases, and 11 bases lay in between. The DNA of the CDR3 is TGTGCCAGCAGCTGGAGGTATTCGAATTCACCCCTCCACTTT. It codes for CASSWRYSNSPLHF.

This clone was seen at least ten times. The J gene is TRBJ1-6, the V gene TRBV19; no definite D call. The CDR3 spans 14 residues. V was clipped by 6 bases and J by 6 bases, with 12 bases between them. CDR1 is LNHDA and CDR2 is SQIVND in the germline V gene (reference sequence). The CDR3 here is CASSRGLTNSPLHF. The CDR3, as DNA: TGTGCCAGTAGCCGGGGTCTGACTAATTCACCCCTCCACTTT. Variable domain in full (rest from reference TRBV19 and TRBJ1-6): DGGITQSPKYLFRKEGQNVTLSCEQNLNHDAMYWYRQDPGQGLRLIYYSQIVNDFQKGDIAEGYSVSREKKESFPLTVTSAQKNPTAFYLCASSRGLTNSPLHFGNGTRLTVT.

The chain is built from TRBV6-4 and TRBJ2-1; 10 nucleotides agree with TRBD2. The CDR3 totals 15 residues. Losses at the gene ends were 6 bases for V and 8 bases for J; bases not matched to a gene: 10. Germline V gene sequence: CDR1 MRHNA, CDR2 SNTAGT. CDR3 protein: CASSATAGGNYEQFF. CDR3 sequence (DNA): TGTGCCAGCAGCGCCACAGCGGGGGGGAACTATGAGCAGTTCTTC.

The V and J genes are TRBV19 and TRBJ2-4; 8 bases fit TRBD1. The trim removed 7 bases at V and 0 bases at J, leaving 8 bases unmatched. This CDR3 contains 16 residues. The V gene's germline CDR1 is LNHDA and CDR2 SQIVND (reference sequence). CDR3 nucleotides: TGTGCCAGTACTACAGGACAGGGATTAGCCAAAAACATTCAGTACTTC. Translating it yields CASTTGQGLAKNIQYF.

The chain employs TRBV4-3 and TRBJ1-2; D is unclear. The CDR3 runs 14 residues. CDR1 is LGHNA, CDR2 YSLEER, per germline. Trimming left V 0 bases short and J 3 bases short, with 8 bases between. Here the CDR3 reads CASSQDRAHYGYTF. The CDR3 nucleotides are TGCGCCAGCAGCCAAGATCGTGCACACTATGGCTACACCTTC.

The chain combines TRBV7-9 with TRBJ2-2; D gene ambiguous. From germline, CDR1 is SEHNR and CDR2 FQNEAQ (reference sequence). V gave up 0 bases and J gave up 4 bases, with 3 bases separating them. There are 13 residues in the CDR3. CDR3 in DNA: TGTGCCAGCAGCTTAGCAAGCACCGGGGAGCTGTTTTTT. Amino acid sequence: CASSLASTGELFF. Drawing the rest from reference TRBV7-9 and TRBJ2-2, the complete variable domain is DTGVSQNPRHKITKRGQNVTFRCDPISEHNRLYWYRQTLGQGPEFLTYFQNEAQLEKSRLLSDRFSAERPKGSFSTLEIQRTEQGDSAMYLCASSLASTGELFFGEGSRLTVL.

The V and J genes are TRBV4-1 and TRBJ2-7; tentative D call: TRBD1 (5 bases). The CDR3 runs to 14 residues. Trimming stripped 2 bases from V and 2 bases from J, with 10 bases between. CDR1 and CDR2 (germline): MGHRA, YSYEKL. The DNA for the CDR3 is TGCGCCAGCAGCCAACCCAGGGAAACCTACGAGCAGTACTTC. Its protein is CASSQPRETYEQYF.

The gene calls are TRBV5-8 and TRBJ1-3; D uncertain. Per germline, CDR1 SGHTS and CDR2 YDEGEE. Trimming stripped 0 bases from V and 0 bases from J, with 13 bases between. The CDR3 is made up of 17 amino acids. The CDR3 DNA reads TGTGCCAGCAGCTTGGTAGGGTTGAGCGCCTCTGGAAACACCATATATTTT. Translating gives CASSLVGLSASGNTIYF.

This chain uses TRBV3-1 (or the pseudogene TRBV3-2) with TRBJ2-7; D gene unclear. This CDR3 comprises 12 residues. V was trimmed by 0 bases and J by 5 bases, leaving 5 bases between them. Germline assignment: CDR1 LGHDT and CDR2 YNNKEL (reference sequence). CDR3 sequence reads: CASSQDRHEQYF. DNA of the CDR3: TGTGCCAGCAGCCAAGATAGGCACGAGCAGTACTTC.

This clone appeared a single time. The genes are TRBV5-1 and TRBJ1-2, with D maybe TRBD1 (6 bases). The CDR3 is 16 amino acids. Trimming took off 5 bases at V and 4 bases at J, with 21 bases between the two ends. The V gene's germline CDR1 is SGHRS and CDR2 YFSETQ. The CDR3 loop is CASRGGPGDLLYGYTF. In DNA, the CDR3 is TGCGCCAGCAGAGGCGGGCCAGGGGACCTACTCTATGGCTACACCTTC.

The J gene is TRBJ1-2, the V gene TRBV10-3; 7 bases map to TRBD1. Germline V CDR1 and CDR2: ENHRY, SYGVKD. With V trimmed by 7 bases and J by 4 bases, 3 bases remained unmatched. The CDR3 spans 12 residues. CDR3 bases: TGTGCCATCAACAGGGACAGCTATGGCTACACCTTC. Translation: CAINRDSYGYTF.

This chain links TRBV6-5 with TRBJ2-7, with TRBD1 matching over 8 bases. Germline loops: CDR1 MNHEY, CDR2 SVGAGI. This CDR3 region has 15 residues. Trimming took 4 bases from V and 0 from J; bases not matched to a gene: 5. CDR3 in amino acids: CASSLGDRLSYEQYF. The CDR3 bases are TGTGCCAGCAGTTTGGGGGACAGGCTCTCCTACGAGCAGTACTTC.

This chain links TRBV29-1 with TRBJ1-2; D not certain. In germline, CDR1 is SQVTM, CDR2 ANQGSEA. The CDR3 extends over 13 amino acids. V lost 6 bases to trimming and J lost 8 bases, with 19 bases between them. The CDR3: CSVLLVGSRGYTF. Here the CDR3 DNA reads TGCAGCGTGCTCTTGGTTGGGTCACGGGGCTACACCTTC.

The chain recombines TRBV28 with TRBJ1-5; possibly TRBD1 for D (5 bases). The CDR3 is made up of 16 amino acids. The germline V gene encodes CDR1 MDHEN and CDR2 SYDVKM. Trimming took off 5 bases at V and 4 bases at J, with 18 bases between the two ends. The CDR3 sequence is CASSTWGMGPNQPQHF. The CDR3 DNA sequence: TGTGCCAGCAGTACATGGGGTATGGGGCCTAATCAGCCCCAGCATTTT.

The V gene is TRBV10-3, the J gene TRBJ1-2, with TRBD1 as a possible D gene (6 bases). The length of the CDR3 is 13 residues. From germline, CDR1 is ENHRY and CDR2 SYGVKD. The V and J ends lost 2 bases and 2 bases respectively, with 6 bases between them. CDR3 in DNA: TGTGCCATCAGTGAGAGGGGGAACTATGGCTACACCTTC. Amino acid sequence: CAISERGNYGYTF.

The genes are TRBV12-5 and TRBJ1-1; D gene unclear. CDR1 is LGHNT and CDR2 is FRNRAP in the germline V gene. V was pared by 0 bases and J by 0 bases, with 17 bases between. This CDR3 region has 18 residues. CDR3 sequence reads: CASGLVRGRADLNTEAFF. The DNA of the CDR3 is TGTGCTAGTGGTTTGGTACGTGGGCGAGCGGACTTGAACACTGAAGCTTTCTTT.

This rearrangement joins TRBV7-9 to TRBJ1-1, with D tentatively TRBD1 (6 bases). Germline V gene lookup returns CDR1 SEHNR and CDR2 FQNEAQ (reference sequence). CDR3 size: 13 residues. The V gene lost 1 base and the J gene lost 8 bases, with 11 bases spanning the gap. The CDR3 loop is CASSLVVGGEAFF. In DNA, the CDR3 is TGTGCCAGCAGCTTAGTTGTAGGGGGGGAAGCTTTCTTT.